Each of the 24 T cell receptor beta chains below was sequenced from the same sample in a study of radiotherapy plus CTLA-4 blockade in lung cancer (dated by TCRdb to the late 2010s). Library preparation used the immunoSEQ multiplex PCR assay. This immuneACCESS table, as held by TCRdb, lists in-frame sequences with V and J called but not all clones. Of the missing ones, under half trace to an unresolved V gene in checked studies; the others have no known cause. For this sample the table gives fewer than 65,000 clones, of which about four fifths were detected only once. The ten most abundant clones make up around 7.9% of the sample. The sample consisted of peripheral blood, taken from a patient treated with radiotherapy plus ipilimumab. The receptors stem from a human donor with non-small cell lung cancer who had a complete response to radiotherapy plus ipilimumab.

This chain joins TRBV2 and TRBJ2-2; the D gene is possibly TRBD2 (7 bases). The germline V gene encodes CDR1 SNHLY and CDR2 FYNNEI. CDR3 size: 15 residues. V lost 4 bases and J lost 4, with 13 bases in between. CDR3 amino acids: CASSGRGRGTGELFF. The CDR3 DNA reads as TGTGCCAGCAGTGGGCGGGGGCGGGGCACCGGGGAGCTGTTTTTT.

CDR3 sequence: CASSSGQAYGYTF. In DNA form, the CDR3 reads TGTGCCAGCAGCTCTGGACAGGCCTATGGCTACACCTTC. The chain recombines TRBV11-3 with TRBJ1-2; the match to TRBD1 covers 7 bases. This CDR3 has 13 amino acids. In germline, CDR1 is SGHNT, CDR2 YENEEA. The V and J ends lost 4 bases and 4 bases, in that order; junction bases with no gene match: 3. The full variable domain, with the rest looked up from reference TRBV11-3 and TRBJ1-2, is EAGVVQSPRYKIIEKKQPVAFWCNPISGHNTLYWYLQNLGQGPELLIRYENEEAVDDSQLPKDRFSAERLKGVDSTLKIQPAELGDSAVYLCASSSGQAYGYTFGSGTRLTVV.

A few counts support this clone. This chain links TRBV7-2 with TRBJ1-3; possibly TRBD1 for D (6 bases). The V gene lost 5 bases and the J gene lost 1 base, with 15 bases spanning the gap. The CDR3 has 16 residues. Germline assignment: CDR1 SGHTA and CDR2 FQGNSA. The DNA for the CDR3 is TGTGCCAGCAGCGTCCCGGCAGGGGAGTCTGGAAACACCATATATTTT. Protein product: CASSVPAGESGNTIYF. The entire variable domain, with the rest obtained from reference TRBV7-2 and TRBJ1-3, is as follows: GAGVSQSPSNKVTEKGKDVELRCDPISGHTALYWYRQSLGQGLEFLIYFQGNSAPDKSGLPSDRFSAERTGGSVSTLTIQRTQQEDSAVYLCASSVPAGESGNTIYFGEGSWLTVV.

This clone was recorded a few times. The chain employs TRBV10-3 and TRBJ1-5; TRBD1 matches at 10 bases. The CDR3 contains 14 residues. The germline gives CDR1 ENHRY, CDR2 SYGVKD. The ends lost 8 bases at V and 4 bases at J; junction bases unmatched: 5. CDR3 residues: CAIAGTGENQPQHF. CDR3 DNA: TGTGCCATCGCCGGGACAGGGGAGAATCAGCCCCAGCATTTT.

The chain carries TRBV5-1 and TRBJ2-3; D remains ambiguous. Germline V gene sequence: CDR1 SGHRS, CDR2 YFSETQ. Trimming pared 5 bases from V and 4 bases from J, leaving 11 bases between. The CDR3 has 13 residues. This CDR3 reads CASRRTTPDTQYF. The CDR3 coding sequence is TGCGCCAGCAGGCGAACGACTCCAGATACGCAGTATTTT.

The chain is built from TRBV5-1 and TRBJ1-4, with 9 bases identical to TRBD1. CDR1 is SGHRS, CDR2 YFSETQ, per germline. Trimming at V came to 0 bases and at J to 7 bases, leaving 4 bases not matched to a gene. The CDR3 is 15 amino acids. The CDR3 loop reads CASSLAQGAGEKLFF. The CDR3 DNA reads TGCGCCAGCAGCTTGGCACAGGGGGCGGGTGAAAAACTGTTTTTT.

The chain joins TRBV6-6 to TRBJ2-1; D is uncertain. V was pared by 7 bases and J by 3 bases, with 4 bases between. CDR3 length: 11 residues. CDR1 MNHNY and CDR2 SVGAGI come from the germline V gene (reference sequence). Here the CDR3 reads CASNIYNEQFF. CDR3 coding DNA: TGTGCCAGCAATATCTACAATGAGCAGTTCTTC.

CDR3: CASSYRGWNNEQFF. The CDR3 nucleotides are TGTGCCAGCAGCTATAGGGGATGGAACAATGAGCAGTTCTTC. The V gene is TRBV14, the J gene TRBJ2-1; TRBD1 might be the D (5 bases). V gave up 5 bases and J gave up 5 bases, with 13 bases separating them. The CDR3 extends over 14 amino acids. Germline CDR1 is SGHDN and CDR2 is FVKESK.

The V gene is TRBV4-3, the J gene TRBJ2-3; D remains unclear. The ends were cut back, 0 bases at V and 4 bases at J, with 11 bases in the middle. Germline CDR1 LGHNA, CDR2 YSLEER. CDR3 length: 15 residues. The CDR3, as DNA: TGCGCCAGCAGCCAAGATACGAGGTTTCCAGATACGCAGTATTTT. Protein: CASSQDTRFPDTQYF.

The chain joins TRBV13 to TRBJ2-3; 7 nucleotides line up with TRBD2. After removal of 2 bases from V and 2 bases from J, the junction contained 4 bases not matched to a gene. Looked up from germline, CDR1 is PRHDT and CDR2 is FYEKMQ (reference sequence). The CDR3 is 15 residues long. This CDR3 is CASSLSSGYTDTQYF. In DNA, the CDR3 is TGTGCCAGCAGCTTAAGTAGCGGGTACACAGATACGCAGTATTTT.

This chain joins TRBV7-8 and TRBJ1-3; TRBD1 is a possible D gene (6 bases). The germline V and J ends were trimmed by 3 bases and 3 bases, with 12 bases remaining between them. Germline values: CDR1 SGHVS, CDR2 FQNEAQ. This CDR3 has 15 amino acids. The CDR3 region is CASSLDSSLGNTIYF. The DNA for the CDR3 is TGTGCCAGCAGCTTGGACAGCAGCCTTGGAAACACCATATATTTT.

The rearrangement uses TRBV25-1 and TRBJ2-5; D is uncertain. Germline CDR1 is MGHDK and CDR2 is SYGVNS. V was clipped by 6 bases and J by 2 bases, with 10 bases between them. The CDR3 is 13 amino acids. Here the CDR3 DNA reads TGTGCCAGCAGACAGACCCTACAAGAGACCCAGTACTTC. This codes for CASRQTLQETQYF.

For the CDR3, the DNA is TGTGCCAGCAGCCCCTGGACTAGCGGGGGGGCGAATGAGCAGTTCTTC. It translates to CASSPWTSGGANEQFF. J is TRBJ2-1 and V is TRBV7-9; 15 bases map to TRBD2. Trimming took 5 bases from V and 7 from J; bases not matched to a gene: 6. Germline CDR1 SEHNR, CDR2 FQNEAQ (reference sequence). The CDR3 is 16 residues long.

The chain is built from TRBV7-9 and TRBJ2-1; D is possibly TRBD2 (5 bases). CDR3 length: 15 residues. The germline V and J ends were trimmed by 5 bases and 6 bases, with 17 bases remaining between them. CDR1 is SEHNR and CDR2 is FQNEAQ in the germline V gene (reference sequence). CDR3 in amino acids: CASSPVAGLGNEQFF. DNA of the CDR3: TGTGCCAGCAGCCCAGTGGCGGGTCTAGGCAATGAGCAGTTCTTC.

The rearrangement joins TRBV7-2 to TRBJ2-6; 7 bases fit TRBD1. After removal of 5 bases from V and 0 bases from J, the junction contained 4 bases not matched to a gene. The CDR3 contains 16 residues. Germline V gives CDR1 SGHTA, CDR2 FQGNSA. CDR3 protein: CASSRQGHSGANVLTF. Written as DNA, the CDR3 is TGTGCCAGCAGCCGACAGGGTCACTCTGGGGCCAACGTCCTGACTTTC. The full variable domain, its missing parts supplied by reference TRBV7-2 and TRBJ2-6, is GAGVSQSPSNKVTEKGKDVELRCDPISGHTALYWYRQSLGQGLEFLIYFQGNSAPDKSGLPSDRFSAERTGGSVSTLTIQRTQQEDSAVYLCASSRQGHSGANVLTFGAGSRLTVL.

This clone was counted only a few times. V and J are TRBV18 and TRBJ1-4; D gene ambiguous. Germline V CDR1 and CDR2: KGHSH, LQKENI. The CDR3 spans 15 residues. V was clipped by 3 bases and J by 4 bases, with 12 bases between them. This CDR3 reads CASSPRVGLNEKLFF. As DNA, the CDR3 is TGTGCCAGCTCACCTAGGGTCGGACTTAATGAAAAACTGTTTTTT.

The chain combines TRBV18 with TRBJ2-7; the match to TRBD1 covers 7 bases. The CDR3 consists of 14 residues. Germline CDR1 is KGHSH and CDR2 is LQKENI. V was pared by 0 bases and J by 7 bases, with 6 bases of the junction left unmatched. This CDR3 is CASSPPGGMGEQYF. The CDR3 region has the DNA TGTGCCAGCTCACCACCAGGGGGCATGGGAGAGCAGTACTTC. Full variable domain (outside the CDR3, taken from reference TRBV18 and TRBJ2-7): NAGVMQNPRHLVRRRGQEARLRCSPMKGHSHVYWYRQLPEEGLKFMVYLQKENIIDESGMPKERFSAEFPKEGPSILRIQQVVRGDSAAYFCASSPPGGMGEQYFGPGTRLTVT.

This chain connects TRBV27 to TRBJ2-7; 9 bases are a match to TRBD1. Germline trimming cut 3 bases from V and 3 bases from J; bases unmatched to any gene: 6. Germline V gene data show CDR1 as MNHEY and CDR2 as SMNVEV (reference sequence). This CDR3 region has 15 residues. The CDR3 loop is CASSLTAGQGYEQYF. DNA of the CDR3: TGTGCCAGCAGTTTGACGGCGGGACAGGGCTACGAGCAGTACTTC.

This clone was detected a few times. The CDR3 loop reads CASSQNIPTGGREKLFF. The CDR3 DNA sequence: TGCGCCAGCAGCCAAAACATTCCCACAGGGGGGAGGGAAAAACTGTTTTTT. This chain connects TRBV4-1 to TRBJ1-4, with TRBD1 matching over 8 bases. This CDR3 comprises 17 residues. V shed 2 bases and J 8 bases; nucleotides not matched to a gene: 13. Germline assignment: CDR1 MGHRA and CDR2 YSYEKL.

The rearrangement uses TRBV9 and TRBJ2-5, with a possible D match to TRBD1 (5 bases). With 0 bases removed from V and 5 bases from J, the gap between germline ends came to 14 bases. The CDR3 consists of 15 residues. The germline V gene has CDR1 SGDLS and CDR2 YYNGEE. The CDR3 reads CASSVEGYVYETQYF. The CDR3 coding sequence is TGTGCCAGCAGCGTAGAGGGGTACGTCTATGAGACCCAGTACTTC.

The genes are TRBV4-1 and TRBJ2-1, with D possibly matching TRBD2 (5 bases). The CDR3 runs 17 residues. CDR1 MGHRA and CDR2 YSYEKL come from the germline V gene. V lost 0 bases, J lost 8 bases, and 20 bases lay in between. The CDR3 coding sequence is TGCGCCAGCAGCCAAGAGGAGTCGGCGCTAGCTCGGCATGAGCAGTTCTTC. Its translation is CASSQEESALARHEQFF.

This chain links TRBV18 with TRBJ1-1, with TRBD1 matching over 7 bases. The CDR3 has 16 residues. V shed 4 bases, J shed 1 base, and the junction held 9 bases outside the gene matches. CDR1 is KGHSH and CDR2 is LQKENI in the germline V gene. CDR3 amino acids: CASSLLPTGRNTEAFF. CDR3 nucleotide sequence: TGTGCCAGCTCACTCCTCCCGACAGGGAGGAACACTGAAGCTTTCTTT. Using reference TRBV18 and TRBJ1-1 for the parts outside the CDR3, the full variable domain is NAGVMQNPRHLVRRRGQEARLRCSPMKGHSHVYWYRQLPEEGLKFMVYLQKENIIDESGMPKERFSAEFPKEGPSILRIQQVVRGDSAAYFCASSLLPTGRNTEAFFGQGTRLTVV.

The chain carries TRBV6-6 and TRBJ1-5; D remains ambiguous. V was pared by 6 bases and J by 7 bases, with 7 bases between. The CDR3 sequence is 11 residues long. Germline loops: CDR1 MNHNY, CDR2 SVGAGI (reference sequence). CDR3 amino acids: CASRREQPQHF. In nucleotides, the CDR3 is TGTGCCAGCAGAAGAGAACAGCCCCAGCATTTT.

J is TRBJ1-2 and V is TRBV4-1; D is possibly TRBD1 (5 bases). CDR3 length: 15 amino acids. With 3 bases removed from V and 0 bases from J, the gap between germline ends came to 11 bases. Germline V CDR1 and CDR2: MGHRA, YSYEKL. The CDR3 region is CASSHPRGTNYGYTF. The DNA of the CDR3 is TGCGCCAGCAGCCACCCTAGGGGAACTAACTATGGCTACACCTTC.